This record covers a single T cell receptor beta chain. What it binds is unknown. At one end, the junction sequence differs from germline, possibly due to a read error. Points from the study as a whole: Larger-cohort validation covered only one TCR beta V-J rearrangement. Tumor Treg TCRs overlapped most with tumor naive CD4+ cells. The TCR gene usage of tumor memory CD4+ T cells clustered together with blood and lymph node memory CD4+ cells and with lymph node naive CD4+ cells.

The CDR3 is made up of 16 amino acids. Full-length variable regions came from constant-region reverse primers plus semi-nested Nested Universal Primer A PCR. TCRdb processed the 5' RACE reads anew with MiXCR; each CDR3 protein has one entry. The table has some 31,000 distinct CDR3 sequences, approximately 24% seen once. J is TRBJ1-3 and V is TRBV12-3 or TRBV12-4; D is unresolved. The sequence was obtained from a female donor with breast cancer. The specimen was naive CD4+ T cells sorted from a lymph node. Regarding subset: naive CD4+ T cells, CD4+CD45RA+CD25-. CDR3 DNA sequence: TGTGCCAGCGGCGAGGGTACAGCGGTAACTGGAAGCACCATATATTTT. It encodes CASGEGTAVTGSTIYF.